These 8 T cell receptor beta chains were sequenced from one sample in a study of blood T cell repertoires in COVID-19. Generated by immunoSEQ multiplex PCR, the TCRdb table keeps only in-frame clones and is missing some. Of fewer than 450,000 clones in the sample, 85% to 90% are singletons; the top ten hold roughly 1.2%. The sample taken for sequencing was PBMCs or T cells enriched from blood (not recorded which). The receptors shown here come from a young woman who had recovered from COVID-19.

V usage is TRBV24-1 and J usage is TRBJ2-5; 9 bases align to TRBD1. CDR3 length equals 15 residues. V shed 4 bases, J shed 5 bases, and the junction held 7 bases outside the gene matches. Per germline, CDR1 KGHDR and CDR2 SFDVKD. The CDR3 protein is CATSDWDRDEETQYF. CDR3 DNA: TGTGCCACCAGTGACTGGGACAGGGATGAGGAGACCCAGTACTTC.

V is TRBV10-3 and J is TRBJ2-1; possibly TRBD2 for D (5 bases). The germline gives CDR1 ENHRY, CDR2 SYGVKD. With 7 bases removed from V and 2 bases from J, the gap between germline ends came to 12 bases. The CDR3 is made up of 14 amino acids. The CDR3 DNA is TGTGCCATCAAGAGGGAGACCCCCTACAATGAGCAGTTCTTC. This codes for CAIKRETPYNEQFF.

The gene calls are TRBV19 and TRBJ1-1, with D perhaps TRBD1 (5 bases). This CDR3 is 16 amino acids long. With 0 bases removed from V and 6 bases from J, the gap between germline ends came to 17 bases. Per the germline V gene, CDR1 is LNHDA and CDR2 is SQIVND (reference sequence). The CDR3 region has the DNA TGTGCCAGTAGTATAGATAACTGGACACTGGACGCTGAAGCTTTCTTT. Its translation: CASSIDNWTLDAEAFF.

The chain links TRBV30 to TRBJ2-7; D gene unclear. The V gene lost 0 bases and the J gene lost 7 bases, with 13 bases spanning the gap. The CDR3 is 13 residues long. Germline V gives CDR1 GTSNPN, CDR2 SVGIG (reference sequence). The CDR3 loop is CAWSVQWALEQYF. The CDR3 coding sequence is TGTGCCTGGAGTGTACAATGGGCCTTAGAGCAGTACTTC.

Remarks on this clone: Relative to the germline gene, one junction end is altered; a read error may explain this. This rearrangement joins TRBV5-1 to TRBJ2-7, with a possible D match to TRBD1 (6 bases). The CDR3 loop spans 13 amino acids. Looked up from germline, CDR1 is SGHRS and CDR2 is YFSETQ. CDR3 nucleotides: TGCGCCAGCACCTTGACAGGTTCCTACGAGCAGTACTTC. This encodes CASTLTGSYEQYF.

This clone has just one count. The rearrangement uses TRBV5-1 and TRBJ2-7; 14 bases line up with TRBD2. The CDR3 contains 22 residues. The V and J ends lost 1 base and 1 base, in that order; junction bases with no gene match: 19. Germline loops: CDR1 SGHRS, CDR2 YFSETQ. DNA for the CDR3: TGCGCCAGCAGCTTGAGGGTCCTCCCCACCGGGACTAGCGGGGGCTTTTCCTACGAGCAGTACTTC. This codes for CASSLRVLPTGTSGGFSYEQYF.

The chain carries TRBV4-1 and TRBJ2-4, with TRBD1 matching 11 bases. Germline CDR1 and CDR2: MGHRA and YSYEKL. With 4 bases clipped from V and 8 bases from J, the junction kept 4 bases outside the gene matches. The length of the CDR3 is 14 residues. CDR3 loop: CASSLGQGGDIQYF. The CDR3 coding sequence is TGCGCCAGCAGCCTGGGACAGGGGGGAGACATTCAGTACTTC.

This clone appeared once. CDR3 sequence: CASSSRPGTGNGYTF. The CDR3 DNA reads as TGTGCCAGCAGCTCACGCCCCGGGACAGGGAATGGCTACACCTTC. This sequence joins TRBV7-9 and TRBJ1-2; TRBD1 matches 9 bases. This CDR3 contains 15 residues. The V gene end was trimmed by 4 bases and the J gene end by 6 bases; junction bases not matched to a gene: 9. Germline V gene data show CDR1 as SEHNR and CDR2 as FQNEAQ (reference sequence).